A single T cell receptor beta chain is shown here with its context. This sample is part of a study of blood T cell repertoires in COVID-19. Across the study: Acute-phase and convalescent COVID-19 samples originated in the United States, Italy and Spain. PBMCs, B-cell-depleted T cells, or T cells provided the cDNA or gDNA that made up the material.

The CDR3 loop spans 13 amino acids. Per the germline V gene, CDR1 is LNHDA and CDR2 is SQIVND (reference sequence). V lost 0 bases and J lost 6, with 6 bases in between. Original data processing: Nucleated cell number was recorded as an estimate derived from reference gene primer amplification. Produced via immunoSEQ multiplex PCR; TCRdb's table is partial and in-frame only. V, J and clone size were drawn from that table, and D and trimming were deduced from the DNA. This sample has around 100,000 clones; around 90% occur once, and the top ten carry approximately 3.1%. The chain recombines TRBV19 with TRBJ1-5, with no clear D. Sample: peripheral blood. This TCR derives from a man aged 50-59 years in a cohort sampled during active COVID-19. The CDR3 region has the DNA TGTGCCAGTAGTATAGATGTGGCTCAGCCCCAGCATTTT. Its translation is CASSIDVAQPQHF.